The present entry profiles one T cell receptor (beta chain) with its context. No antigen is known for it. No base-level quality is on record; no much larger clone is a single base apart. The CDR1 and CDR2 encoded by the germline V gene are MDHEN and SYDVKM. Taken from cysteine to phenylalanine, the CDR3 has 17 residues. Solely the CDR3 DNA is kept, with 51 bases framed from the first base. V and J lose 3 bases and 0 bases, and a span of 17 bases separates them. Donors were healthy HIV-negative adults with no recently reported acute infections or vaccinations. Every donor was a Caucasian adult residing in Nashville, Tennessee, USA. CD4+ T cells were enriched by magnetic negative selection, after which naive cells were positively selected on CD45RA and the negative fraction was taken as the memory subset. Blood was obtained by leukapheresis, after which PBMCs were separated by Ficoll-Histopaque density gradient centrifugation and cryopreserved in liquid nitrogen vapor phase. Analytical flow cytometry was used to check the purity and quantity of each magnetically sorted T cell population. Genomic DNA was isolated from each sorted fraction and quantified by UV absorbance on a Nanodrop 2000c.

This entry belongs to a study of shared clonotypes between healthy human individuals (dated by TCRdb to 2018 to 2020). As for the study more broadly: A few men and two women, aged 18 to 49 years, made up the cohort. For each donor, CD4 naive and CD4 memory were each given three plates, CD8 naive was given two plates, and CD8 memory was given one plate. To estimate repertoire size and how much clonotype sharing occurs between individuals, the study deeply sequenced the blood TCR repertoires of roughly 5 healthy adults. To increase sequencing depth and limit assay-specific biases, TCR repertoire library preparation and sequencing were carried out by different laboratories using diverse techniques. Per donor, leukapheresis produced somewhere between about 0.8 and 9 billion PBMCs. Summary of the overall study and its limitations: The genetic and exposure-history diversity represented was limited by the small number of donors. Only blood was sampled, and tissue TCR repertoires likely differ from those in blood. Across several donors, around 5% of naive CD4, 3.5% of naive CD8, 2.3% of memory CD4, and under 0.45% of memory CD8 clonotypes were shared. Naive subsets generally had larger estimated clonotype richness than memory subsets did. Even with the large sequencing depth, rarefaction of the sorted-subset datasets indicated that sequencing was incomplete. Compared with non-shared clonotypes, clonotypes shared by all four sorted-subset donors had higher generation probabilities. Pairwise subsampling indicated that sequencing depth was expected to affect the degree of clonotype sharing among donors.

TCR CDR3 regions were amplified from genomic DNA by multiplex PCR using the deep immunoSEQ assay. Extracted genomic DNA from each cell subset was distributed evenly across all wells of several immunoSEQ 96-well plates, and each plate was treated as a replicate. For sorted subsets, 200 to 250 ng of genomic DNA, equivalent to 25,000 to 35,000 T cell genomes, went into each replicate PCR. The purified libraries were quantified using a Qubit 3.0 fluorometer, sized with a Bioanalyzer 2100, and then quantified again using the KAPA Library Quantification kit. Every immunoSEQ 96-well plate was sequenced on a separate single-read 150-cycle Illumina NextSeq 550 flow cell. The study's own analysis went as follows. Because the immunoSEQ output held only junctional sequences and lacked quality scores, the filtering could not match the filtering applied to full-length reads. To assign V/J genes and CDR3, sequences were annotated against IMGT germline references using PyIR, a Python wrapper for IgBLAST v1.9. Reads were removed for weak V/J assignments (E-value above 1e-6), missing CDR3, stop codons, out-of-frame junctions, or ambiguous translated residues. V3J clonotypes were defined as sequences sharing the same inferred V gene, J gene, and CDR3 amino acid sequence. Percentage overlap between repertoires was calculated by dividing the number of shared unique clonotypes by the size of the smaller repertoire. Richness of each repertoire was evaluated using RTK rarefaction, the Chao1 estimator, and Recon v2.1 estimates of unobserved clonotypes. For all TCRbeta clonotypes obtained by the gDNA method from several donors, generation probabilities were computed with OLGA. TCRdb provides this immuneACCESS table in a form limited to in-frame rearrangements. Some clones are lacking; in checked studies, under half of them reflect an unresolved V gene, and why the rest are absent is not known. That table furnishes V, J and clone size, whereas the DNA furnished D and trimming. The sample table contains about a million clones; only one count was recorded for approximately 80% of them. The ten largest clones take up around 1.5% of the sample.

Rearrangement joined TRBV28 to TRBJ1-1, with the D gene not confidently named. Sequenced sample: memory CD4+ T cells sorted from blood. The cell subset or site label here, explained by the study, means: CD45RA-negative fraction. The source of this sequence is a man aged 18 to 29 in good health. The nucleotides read TGTGCCAGCAGTTTGGGTATTGGGTCCATGATGAACACTGAAGCTTTCTTT. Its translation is CASSLGIGSMMNTEAFF.